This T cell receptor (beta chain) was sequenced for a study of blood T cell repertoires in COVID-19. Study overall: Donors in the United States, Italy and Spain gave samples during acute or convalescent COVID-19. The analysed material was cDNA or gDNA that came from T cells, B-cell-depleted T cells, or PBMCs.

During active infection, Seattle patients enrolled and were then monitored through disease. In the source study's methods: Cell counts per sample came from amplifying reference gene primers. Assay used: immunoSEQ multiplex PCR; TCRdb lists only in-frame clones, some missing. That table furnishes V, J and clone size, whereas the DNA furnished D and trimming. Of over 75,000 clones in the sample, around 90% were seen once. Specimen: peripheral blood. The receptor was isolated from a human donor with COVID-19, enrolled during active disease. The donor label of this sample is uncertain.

Here the CDR3 DNA reads TGTGCCAGCAGCCACGGGACTAGCGGAAACTACGAGCAGTACTTC. Encoded protein: CASSHGTSGNYEQYF. The chain couples TRBV7-2 to TRBJ2-7; 11 bases map to TRBD2. The V segment lost 5 bases and the J segment 3 bases; nucleotides outside the gene matches: 6. There are 15 residues in the CDR3. Germline V gene lookup returns CDR1 SGHTA and CDR2 FQGNSA.